This record covers a single T cell receptor (beta chain). Looked up from germline, CDR1 is SGHTA and CDR2 is FQGNSA. Trimming took off 3 bases at V and 4 bases at J, with 12 bases between the two ends. This CDR3 has 15 amino acids. These data belong to a study of cytomegalovirus exposure and HLA in healthy donors. PCR employed 60 Vbeta and 13 Jbeta primers. Produced via immunoSEQ multiplex PCR; TCRdb's table is partial and in-frame only. The data contain roughly 190,000 clones, 82% of them singletons. Input material: PBMCs. The V and J genes are TRBV7-2 and TRBJ2-2; weak D call: TRBD1 (6 bases). This clonotype was obtained from a woman between 18 and 30 years old in good health and CMV-seronegative. CDR3 sequence reads: CASSFEGVGTGELFF. The DNA for the CDR3 is TGTGCCAGCAGCTTTGAGGGGGTGGGCACCGGGGAGCTGTTTTTT.